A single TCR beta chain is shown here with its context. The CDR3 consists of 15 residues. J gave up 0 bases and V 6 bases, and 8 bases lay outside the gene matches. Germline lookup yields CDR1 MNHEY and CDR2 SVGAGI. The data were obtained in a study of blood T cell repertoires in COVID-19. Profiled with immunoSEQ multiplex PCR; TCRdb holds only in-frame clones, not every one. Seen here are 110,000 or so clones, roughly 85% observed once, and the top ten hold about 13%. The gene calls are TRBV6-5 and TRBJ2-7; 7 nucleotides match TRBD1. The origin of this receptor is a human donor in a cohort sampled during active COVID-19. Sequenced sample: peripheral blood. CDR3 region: CASSRQGTYSYEQYF. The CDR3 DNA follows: TGTGCCAGCAGCCGACAGGGTACCTACTCCTACGAGCAGTACTTC.